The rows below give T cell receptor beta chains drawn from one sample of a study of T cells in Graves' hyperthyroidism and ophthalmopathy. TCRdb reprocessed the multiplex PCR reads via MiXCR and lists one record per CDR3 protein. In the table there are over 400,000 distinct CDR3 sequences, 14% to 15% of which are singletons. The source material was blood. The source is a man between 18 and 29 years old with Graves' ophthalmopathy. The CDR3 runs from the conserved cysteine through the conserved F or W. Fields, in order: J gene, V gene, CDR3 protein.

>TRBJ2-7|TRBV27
CASSLLSAYEQYF
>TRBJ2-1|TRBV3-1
CASLWANEQFF
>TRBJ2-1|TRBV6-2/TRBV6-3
CASSPPPYPYNEQFF
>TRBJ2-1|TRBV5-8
CASSLDGNSPYNEQFF
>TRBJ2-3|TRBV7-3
CASSSSGGLTDTQYF
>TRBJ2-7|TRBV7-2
CASSSSLYGEQYF
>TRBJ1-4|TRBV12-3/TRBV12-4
CASRRGRPTSEKLFF
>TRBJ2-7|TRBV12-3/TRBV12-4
CASSFGTSGQGHEQYF
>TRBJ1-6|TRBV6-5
CASSYSRRGSYNSPLHF
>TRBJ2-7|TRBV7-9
CASSNHREKFYEQYF
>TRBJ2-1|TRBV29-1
CSVRRSSYNEQFF
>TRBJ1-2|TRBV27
CASSGQGYGYTF
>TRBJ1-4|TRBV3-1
CASSRKQDFNEKLFF
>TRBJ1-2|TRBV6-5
CASSYSTGQRYTF
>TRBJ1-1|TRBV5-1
CASSPGTPGTEAFF
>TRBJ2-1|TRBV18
CASSPQGIIRYNEQFF
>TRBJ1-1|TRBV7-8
CASSLMHSNTEAFF
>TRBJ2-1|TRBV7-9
CASSFPAEANEQFF
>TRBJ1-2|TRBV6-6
CASSYSPDDGNYGYTF
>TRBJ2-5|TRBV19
CASSMEVPRSTQYF
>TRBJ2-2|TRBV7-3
CASSPQQANTGELFF
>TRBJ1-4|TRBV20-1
CSATSNNEKLFF
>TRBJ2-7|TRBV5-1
CASSLGPEGGYEQYF
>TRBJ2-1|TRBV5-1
CASNPTGEGDEQFF
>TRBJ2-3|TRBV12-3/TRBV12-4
CASNYGEKADTQYF
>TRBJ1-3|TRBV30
CAWKDVYPKNGAGNTIYF
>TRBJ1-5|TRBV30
CAWSGQGNQPQHF
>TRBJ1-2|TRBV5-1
CASSLAGPFPQRGYTF
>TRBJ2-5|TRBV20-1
CSARDGRGRETQYF
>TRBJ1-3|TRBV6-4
CATSGQGDGNTIYF
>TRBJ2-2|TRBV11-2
CASSQVGGVTGELFF
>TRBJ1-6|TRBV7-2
CASTPFSNSPLHF
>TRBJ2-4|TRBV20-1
CSARDGSGPDIQYF